What follows is one TCR beta chain and its context. Antigen: not known. The data stem from a study of cytotoxic CD8 clonotypes in ibrutinib-treated CLL. Study-wide context: Within the patient group, under 12 were relapsed/refractory and fewer than 16 treatment-naive, and 17 were IGHV unmutated. When averaged across all of the samples, the counts came to 255,043 productive templates and 90,000 to 95,000 productive rearrangements.

Whole-study results and caveats: Rising at ibrutinib response, clonality subsequently fell back toward baseline at progression. Among the clonotypes, public ones were uncommon and contracted or held stable on treatment.

Germline V gene sequence: CDR1 MDHEN, CDR2 SYDVKM. V lost 4 bases, J lost 6 bases, and 28 bases lay in between. This CDR3 region has 18 residues. Assay: immunoSEQ multiplex PCR; the TCRdb copy retains only in-frame clones and omits some. The sample has some 200,000 clones, roughly three quarters seen once. The TCR was taken from a human donor with chronic lymphocytic leukemia. The V gene is TRBV28, the J gene TRBJ2-7; possible D gene TRBD2, 6 bases. The specimen was PBMCs, collected after 12 months of ibrutinib treatment. The CDR3 spells CASSSTPLRGSGWREQYF. The CDR3 coding sequence is TGTGCCAGCAGTTCCACCCCCCTCCGGGGAAGCGGGTGGCGCGAGCAGTACTTC.